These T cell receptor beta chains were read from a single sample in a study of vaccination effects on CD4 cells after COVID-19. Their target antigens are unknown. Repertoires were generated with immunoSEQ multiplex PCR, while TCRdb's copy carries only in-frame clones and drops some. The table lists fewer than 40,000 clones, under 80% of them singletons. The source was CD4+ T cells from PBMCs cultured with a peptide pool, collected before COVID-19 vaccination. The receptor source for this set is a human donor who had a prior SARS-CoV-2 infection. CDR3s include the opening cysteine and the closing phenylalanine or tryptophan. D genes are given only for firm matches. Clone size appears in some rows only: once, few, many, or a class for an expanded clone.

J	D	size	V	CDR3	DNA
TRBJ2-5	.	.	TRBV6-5	CASSPVPGTQETQYF	TGTGCCAGCAGCCCCGTCCCGGGGACCCAAGAGACCCAGTACTTC
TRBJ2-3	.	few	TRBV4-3	CASSQDTNTDTQYF	TGCGCCAGCAGCCAAGATACGAACACAGATACGCAGTATTTT
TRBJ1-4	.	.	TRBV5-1	CASRLLAASEKLFF	TGCGCCAGCAGGTTGCTGGCGGCGTCTGAAAAACTGTTTTTT
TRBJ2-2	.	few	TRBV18	CASSPPTNTGELFF	TGTGCCAGCTCACCTCCCACGAACACCGGGGAGCTGTTTTTT
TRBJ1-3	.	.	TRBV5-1	CASSLAQGSGNTIYF	TGCGCCAGCAGCTTGGCACAGGGATCTGGAAACACCATATATTTT
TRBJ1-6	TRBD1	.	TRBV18	CASSPGTGSYNSPLHF	TGTGCCAGCTCACCCGGGACAGGGTCCTATAATTCACCCCTCCACTTT
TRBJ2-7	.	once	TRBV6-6	CASRSQGDEQYF	TGTGCCAGCAGATCCCAGGGAGACGAGCAGTACTTC
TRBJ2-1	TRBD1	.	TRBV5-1	CASSAGTAYNEQFF	TGCGCCAGCAGCGCCGGGACAGCTTACAATGAGCAGTTCTTC
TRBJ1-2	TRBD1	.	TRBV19	CASRQHGQGRSGGYTF	TGTGCCAGTCGGCAGCACGGACAGGGTCGTTCCGGTGGCTACACCTTC
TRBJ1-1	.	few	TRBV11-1	CASSRGMNTEAFF	TGTGCCAGCAGCAGGGGAATGAACACTGAAGCTTTCTTT
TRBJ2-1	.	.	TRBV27	CASSFGVFNEQFF	TGTGCCAGCAGTTTCGGAGTCTTTAATGAGCAGTTCTTC
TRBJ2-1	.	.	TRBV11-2	CASSFLTRQLSGGEQFF	TGTGCCAGCAGCTTCCTCACCAGACAGCTTTCAGGCGGTGAGCAGTTCTTC
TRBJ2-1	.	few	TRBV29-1	CSVHGWRYNEQFF	TGCAGCGTACACGGCTGGCGGTACAATGAGCAGTTCTTC
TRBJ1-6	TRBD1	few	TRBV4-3	CASSQTAGQFNSPLHF	TGCGCCAGCAGCCAGACCGCGGGACAGTTTAATTCACCCCTCCACTTT
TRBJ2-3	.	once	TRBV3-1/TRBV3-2	CASSQVTDTQYF	TGTGCCAGCAGCCAAGTAACAGATACGCAGTATTTT
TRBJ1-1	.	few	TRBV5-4	CASIWNTEAFF	TGTGCCAGCATATGGAACACTGAAGCTTTCTTT
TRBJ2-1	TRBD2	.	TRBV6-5	CASSYSLAGGNNEQFF	TGTGCCAGCAGTTACTCGTTAGCGGGGGGAAACAATGAGCAGTTCTTC
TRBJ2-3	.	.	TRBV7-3	CASSLDSHTDTQYF	TGTGCCAGCAGCTTAGACTCGCACACAGATACGCAGTATTTT
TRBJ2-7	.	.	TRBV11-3	CASSLGQGMLEQYF	TGTGCCAGCAGCTTGGGGCAGGGTATGCTCGAGCAGTACTTC
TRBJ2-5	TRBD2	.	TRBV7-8	CASSASGRRVETQYF	TGTGCCAGCAGCGCTAGCGGGAGGAGGGTAGAGACCCAGTACTTC